This TCR beta chain came from a study of blood T cell repertoires in COVID-19. In the study overall: Sources were T cells, B-cell-depleted T cells, or PBMCs; the material itself was cDNA or gDNA.

Authors' data handling: Reference gene primer amplification gave estimated nucleated cell counts. The table came from immunoSEQ multiplex PCR; TCRdb's copy has only in-frame clones and leaves some out. For V, J and clone size, that table is used; D and trimming come from the DNA. The sample lists 180,000 or so clones, about 81% occurring once. CDR3 length: 15 residues. From germline, CDR1 is SGDLS and CDR2 YYNGEE. J lost 5 bases, V lost 3 bases, and 9 bases had no gene match. The source is a woman in her 70s with acute or convalescent COVID-19. This chain joins TRBV9 and TRBJ1-2; 8 nucleotides line up with TRBD1. The specimen was peripheral blood. The CDR3 DNA reads as TGTGCCAGCAGCGCCTCAGGGGGCGCCGTATATGGCTACACCTTC. Its translation: CASSASGGAVYGYTF.